These T cell receptor beta chains were read from a single sample in a study of blood T cell repertoires in COVID-19. This table comes from immunoSEQ multiplex PCR, and its TCRdb copy is limited to in-frame clones, with some not included. The sample has about 220,000 clones, roughly 85% seen once. The sample taken for sequencing was peripheral blood. These receptors were taken from a woman in her 70s with COVID-19, enrolled during active disease. Each CDR3 is given with its conserved first and last residue.

j_call	v_call	cdr3_aa
TRBJ1-5	TRBV6-6	CASSTTTGERRPQHF
TRBJ1-1	TRBV10-3	CAISESGRGGYTEAFF
TRBJ2-1	TRBV3-1/TRBV3-2	CASSQAGGADSYNEQFF
TRBJ1-6	TRBV19	CASRDRGRSNSPLHF
TRBJ1-3	TRBV18	CASSSLGAASGNTIYF
TRBJ2-7	TRBV6-2/TRBV6-3	CASSRSRTRDYSYEQYF
TRBJ1-5	TRBV14	CASSLTEQISNQPQHF
TRBJ2-1	TRBV7-6	CASSLSSGSSYNEQFF
TRBJ2-5	TRBV19	CASSSDVGQGGETQYF
TRBJ2-7	TRBV11-2	CASSLGGTYEQYF
TRBJ1-1	TRBV29-1	CSVEESGDTEAFF
TRBJ1-2	TRBV19	CASSVQITGYGYTF
TRBJ1-6	TRBV9	CASSVRGQENNSPLHF
TRBJ1-4	TRBV2	CASSGQREKLFF
TRBJ2-3	TRBV5-1	CASRGASGNPSLTDTQYF
TRBJ2-5	TRBV5-6	CASSPTGIQETQYF
TRBJ2-3	TRBV14	CASSQQGYTDTQYF
TRBJ2-2	TRBV27	CASSTWTGGTGELFF
TRBJ1-5	TRBV4-2	CASSQVGGQPQHF
TRBJ1-1	TRBV6-5	CASSRGPNTEAFF
TRBJ2-2	TRBV9	CASSVEETAGELFF
TRBJ2-3	TRBV6-2/TRBV6-3	CASSYSQGDTQYF
TRBJ1-1	TRBV11-3	CASSSPLLTGIDTEAFF